The rows below give T cell receptor beta chains drawn from one sample of a study of CD8 T cells in ankylosing spondylitis. A single record per CDR3 protein comes from TCRdb applying MiXCR to the 5' RACE reads. The sample includes around 150,000 distinct CDR3 sequences, around a tenth of them seen just once. The sample was blood, either unsorted or a sorted T cell fraction (not recorded which). Receptors originate from a male donor with ankylosing spondylitis or in good health (not recorded which). The CDR3 runs from the conserved cysteine through the conserved F or W. The D gene is left open where the match is weak. Expanded clones are given a class, and other clones once, few, many or no size at all.

v_call	d_call	clone_size	j_call	cdr3_nt	cdr3_aa
TRBV7-2	.	few	TRBJ1-2	TGTGCCAGCAGCTTAGGATTGGGGTCTTACTATGGCTACACCTTC	CASSLGLGSYYGYTF
TRBV25-1	.	once	TRBJ2-2	TGTGCCAGCACCCACCCAGGGGGTAGCGGGACGAACGCCGGGGAGCTGTTTTTT	CASTHPGGSGTNAGELFF
TRBV5-6	.	many	TRBJ2-3	TGTGCCAGCAGCTTCAGCACAGATACGCAGTATTTT	CASSFSTDTQYF
TRBV29-1	TRBD1	many	TRBJ2-7	TGCAGCGTTGGAACAGGGGGCGGCGAGCAGTACTTC	CSVGTGGGEQYF
TRBV12-3/TRBV12-4	TRBD2	few	TRBJ2-1	TGTGCCAGCAGCCCCGGGACTAGCGGGAACCATGAGCAGTTCTTC	CASSPGTSGNHEQFF
TRBV27	.	.	TRBJ2-7	TGTGCCAGCAGTTTATCGGCAGGGTTGTACGAGCAGTACTTC	CASSLSAGLYEQYF
TRBV5-1	TRBD1	.	TRBJ2-1	TGCGCCAGCAGCTTGGCTGAGCGGGCGGGGACAGGGAATGAGCAGTTCTTC	CASSLAERAGTGNEQFF
TRBV18	.	.	TRBJ2-5	TGTGCCAGCTCACCCTCGGGGTCCGTCGGAGAGACCCAGTACTTC	CASSPSGSVGETQYF
TRBV7-9	.	few	TRBJ1-2	TGTGCCAGCAGCGCTGGGGGGATCGGTGGCTACACCTTC	CASSAGGIGGYTF
TRBV7-8	.	.	TRBJ1-5	TGTGCCAGCACCCGACAGGTGGAGCCCCAGCATTTT	CASTRQVEPQHF
TRBV30	.	few	TRBJ1-2	TGTGCCGGCGAGACAGGCGGCACAAACTATGGCTACACCTTC	CAGETGGTNYGYTF